In its sample, the clone carrying this TCR beta chain was seen many times. Its antigen is as yet unknown. Thyroid ultrasound and orbital computed tomography, with clinical symptoms and serum thyroxine and TRAb, informed diagnoses. Template material for amplifying TCR beta CDR3 regions consisted of RNA transcripts. First-round RT-PCR with HTBI primers amplified the TCR CDR3 region. TCRdb analysed the multiplex PCR reads with MiXCR anew, one entry per CDR3 protein. The table records 350,000 to 400,000 distinct CDR3 sequences, approximately 20% of them present only once. The data are from a study of T cells in Graves' hyperthyroidism and ophthalmopathy. Study-wide context: Peripheral blood was obtained at initial diagnosis, preceding any treatment.

Study-level findings and limits: Model output signaled ophthalmopathy a median about 6.3 months ahead of onset.

This CDR3 comprises 13 residues. The V and J ends lost 2 bases and 5 bases respectively, with 10 bases between them. Germline V gives CDR1 GTSNPN, CDR2 SVGIG (reference sequence). The receptor was derived from a woman between 18 and 30 years old with Graves' hyperthyroidism. This chain uses TRBV30 with TRBJ1-5; D is unresolved. Sequencing was done on a sample of blood. This CDR3 reads CAWSQNRDQPQHF. The CDR3, as DNA: TGTGCCTGGAGTCAGAACCGTGATCAGCCCCAGCATTTT.